The clone carrying this T cell receptor beta chain was seen just once. The antigen is unknown. The CDR3 is made up of 12 amino acids. Germline loops: CDR1 SGHAT, CDR2 FQNNGV. The V and J ends lost 0 bases and 10 bases respectively, with 7 bases between them. Documented treatment: approximately 11-day PBMC culture with coronavirus spike peptide pools or control peptides (ViraFEST assay). This specimen belongs to a study of vaccination and CD4 T cells after COVID-19. Overall study: Convalescent donors were composed of six males and four females, of whom two were Hispanic. Investigators stimulated cells with overlapping spike peptides drawn from SARS-CoV-2, HCoV-NL63, HCoV-OC43 and HCoV-229E. Controls had a CEFX pool, an HIV-1 Nef pool, or no peptide added.

Sequenced with the Oncomine TCR Beta short-read assay was DNA taken from cultured CD4+ T cells. TCRdb re-called the PCR reads through MiXCR, storing one row per CDR3 protein. The sample consists of some 14,000 distinct CDR3 sequences, about three fifths of them appearing once. General study findings and limits: Researchers report that a median about 89% of reactive clones in convalescent patients surfaced only post-vaccination.

This TCR came from a human donor with COVID-19. Sequenced here: cultured CD4+ T cells from blood, sampled after SARS-CoV-2 vaccination. V and J are TRBV11-2 and TRBJ2-4; unclear D gene. CDR3 sequence (DNA): TGTGCCAGCAGCTTAGATGGACCGATTCAGTACTTC. Protein product: CASSLDGPIQYF. Full variable domain (remainder filled in from reference TRBV11-2 and TRBJ2-4): EAGVAQSPRYKIIEKRQSVAFWCNPISGHATLYWYQQILGQGPKLLIQFQNNGVVDDSQLPKDRFSAERLKGVDSTLKIQPAKLEDSAVYLCASSLDGPIQYFGAGTRLSVL.